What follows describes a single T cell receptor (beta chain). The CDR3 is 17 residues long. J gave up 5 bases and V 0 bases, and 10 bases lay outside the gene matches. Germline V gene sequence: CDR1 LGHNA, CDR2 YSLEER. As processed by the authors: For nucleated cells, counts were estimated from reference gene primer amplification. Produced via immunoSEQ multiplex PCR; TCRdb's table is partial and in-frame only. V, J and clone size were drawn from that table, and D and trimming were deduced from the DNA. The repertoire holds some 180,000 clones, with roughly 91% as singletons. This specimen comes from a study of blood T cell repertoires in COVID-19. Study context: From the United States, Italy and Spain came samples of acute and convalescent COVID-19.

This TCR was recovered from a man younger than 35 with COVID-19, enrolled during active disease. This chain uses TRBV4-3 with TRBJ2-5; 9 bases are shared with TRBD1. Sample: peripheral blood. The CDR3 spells CASSQDPGQGSWETQYF. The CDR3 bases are TGCGCCAGCAGCCAAGATCCGGGACAGGGTTCGTGGGAGACCCAGTACTTC.